This T cell receptor (beta chain) was captured by sequencing in a study of blood T cell repertoires in COVID-19. Overall study context: COVID-19 samples collected from the United States, Italy and Spain covered acute and convalescent phases.

Patients from Seattle were sampled longitudinally, starting during active infection. Authors' processing steps: Amplified reference gene primers provided the basis for estimating nucleated cell counts. Assay: immunoSEQ multiplex PCR; the TCRdb copy retains only in-frame clones and omits some. From that table come the V and J calls and clone size; the DNA was used to work out D and trimming. In the table there are approximately 210,000 clones, 85% of which are singletons. The CDR3 has 16 residues. The ends lost 0 bases at V and 5 bases at J; junction bases unmatched: 8. Germline V gives CDR1 LGHNA, CDR2 YNFKEQ.

The TCR originated in a man aged 55 to 70 with COVID-19, enrolled during active disease. The sample was peripheral blood. The V call is TRBV4-2, the J call TRBJ1-1, with 8 nucleotides matching TRBD1. CDR3 loop: CASSQDLTGVRTEAFF. The DNA of the CDR3 is TGTGCCAGCAGCCAAGACTTGACAGGGGTGAGAACTGAAGCTTTCTTT.